The 13 T cell receptor beta chains presented below share a single source sample, sequenced in a study of cytomegalovirus exposure and HLA in healthy donors (dated by TCRdb to 2017 to 2019). The library was built by means of the immunoSEQ multiplex PCR assay. For the multiplex PCR, a mixture combining 60 forward primers for TCR Vbeta segments and 13 reverse primers for TCR Jbeta segments was used. TCRdb re-hosts the immuneACCESS table, in-frame sequences only. Its copies lack some clones; in the studies checked, an unresolved V gene accounts for under half of them, and the cause for the rest is not known. Across this sample there are 150,000 or so clones, with nearly 80% seen only once. The ten largest clones add up to around 13% of the sample. What was sequenced was PBMCs. All receptors come from a man aged 25 to 40 in good health and CMV-seropositive.

V usage is TRBV9 and J usage is TRBJ1-3; D possibly corresponds to TRBD1 (6 bases). The CDR3 spans 18 residues. Germline loops: CDR1 SGDLS, CDR2 YYNGEE. V lost 0 bases to trimming and J lost 5 bases, with 21 bases between them. DNA for the CDR3: TGTGCCAGCAGCGTAGCTAGGGGCTCCGGGACACTTAGAAACACCATATATTTT. This gives the protein CASSVARGSGTLRNTIYF.

The rearrangement joins TRBV11-1 to TRBJ1-4, with 7 bases lining up with TRBD1. V gave up 5 bases and J gave up 8 bases; unmatched junction bases: 8. CDR1 and CDR2 (germline): SGHAT, FQDESV (reference sequence). CDR3 length equals 14 residues. The CDR3 DNA reads TGTGCCAGCAGCCGCACAGGGGTGAAGGAAAAACTGTTTTTT. Amino acid sequence: CASSRTGVKEKLFF.

The chain joins TRBV18 to TRBJ2-6, with 7 bases fitting TRBD1. V shed 3 bases and J 2 bases; nucleotides not matched to a gene: 10. Germline V gene lookup returns CDR1 KGHSH and CDR2 LQKENI. The length of the CDR3 is 18 residues. The CDR3 region is CASSPWDRGSTGANVLTF. The CDR3 coding sequence is TGTGCCAGCTCACCTTGGGACAGAGGGAGTACTGGGGCCAACGTCCTGACTTTC.

This chain links TRBV28 with TRBJ2-7, with 10 positions matching TRBD2. The CDR3 has 13 residues. Trimming at V came to 6 bases and at J to 4 bases, leaving 3 bases not matched to a gene. The germline V gene has CDR1 MDHEN and CDR2 SYDVKM. Here the CDR3 reads CASRLAGRYEQYF. The CDR3 nucleotides read TGTGCCAGCAGACTAGCGGGGAGATACGAGCAGTACTTC.

The chain links TRBV19 to TRBJ1-2; D is undetermined. The CDR3 covers 15 residues. Germline CDR1 and CDR2: LNHDA and SQIVND (reference sequence). Trimming pared 1 base from V and 4 bases from J, leaving 13 bases between. CDR3 amino acids: CASSIGAQEVYGYTF. The CDR3 DNA sequence: TGTGCCAGTAGTATAGGGGCCCAGGAAGTCTATGGCTACACCTTC.

Here the CDR3 DNA reads TGTGCCAGCAGTTTATCCCTCATGACAGGGAAGCGCGATGAGCAGTTCTTC. Translated: CASSLSLMTGKRDEQFF. This chain uses TRBV28 with TRBJ2-1; 7 bases agree with TRBD1. Germline V CDR1 and CDR2: MDHEN, SYDVKM. The trim removed 1 base at V and 8 bases at J, leaving 14 bases unmatched. CDR3 length equals 17 residues.

This clone was seen more than once but under ten times. The chain combines TRBV21-1 with TRBJ2-1; the table assigns TRBD2, which was not confirmed against the DNA. TRBV21-1 is designated a pseudogene. CDR3 length: 16 amino acids. The CDR3 DNA follows: TGTGCCAGCAGCAAAGGCCGGTTATCGGTAAACAATGAGCAGTTCTTC. As protein: CASSKGRLSVNNEQFF.

The J gene is TRBJ1-5, the V gene TRBV6-1, with D possibly matching TRBD1 (6 bases). Deletions cut 4 bases from V and 3 bases from J, with 10 bases between. There are 14 residues in the CDR3. CDR1 and CDR2 (germline): MNHNS, SASEGT. CDR3 sequence (DNA): TGTGCCAGCAGTGTGACAGGAAACAATCAGCCCCAGCATTTT. This sequence encodes CASSVTGNNQPQHF.

The rearrangement uses TRBV6-1 and TRBJ1-5; D possibly corresponds to TRBD1 (5 bases). The CDR3 is made up of 15 amino acids. Trimming left V 2 bases short and J 5 bases short, with 13 bases between. From germline, CDR1 is MNHNS and CDR2 SASEGT. The CDR3 DNA is TGTGCCAGCAGTGAATCAGGGACGGGAGATCAGCCCCAGCATTTT. Amino acid sequence: CASSESGTGDQPQHF.

The table lists this clone with a few counts. This chain joins TRBV13 and TRBJ2-1; TRBD2 aligns across 11 bases. The germline V gene encodes CDR1 PRHDT and CDR2 FYEKMQ (reference sequence). This CDR3 is 15 amino acids long. J lost 4 bases, V lost 5 bases, and 4 bases had no gene match. This CDR3 reads CASSITSGRYNEQFF. In DNA, the CDR3 is TGTGCCAGCAGCATTACTAGCGGGAGATACAATGAGCAGTTCTTC. The full variable domain, completed using reference TRBV13 and TRBJ2-1, is AAGVIQSPRHLIKEKRETATLKCYPIPRHDTVYWYQQGPGQDPQFLISFYEKMQSDKGSIPDRFSAQQFSDYHSELNMSSLELGDSALYFCASSITSGRYNEQFFGPGTRLTVL.

The chain is built from TRBV15 and TRBJ1-5, with D possibly TRBD1 on 5 matching bases. The CDR3 is 15 amino acids. Trimming took off 2 bases at V and 3 bases at J, with 11 bases between the two ends. Germline V gives CDR1 LNHNV, CDR2 YYDKDF (reference sequence). CDR3: CATSRHDRLNQPQHF. The CDR3 DNA reads as TGTGCCACCAGCAGACATGACAGACTCAATCAGCCCCAGCATTTT. The whole variable domain, filled in from reference TRBV15 and TRBJ1-5, reads DAMVIQNPRYQVTQFGKPVTLSCSQTLNHNVMYWYQQKSSQAPKLLFHYYDKDFNNEADTPDNFQSRRPNTSFCFLDIRSPGLGDTAMYLCATSRHDRLNQPQHFGDGTRLSIL.

V is TRBV28 and J is TRBJ2-1, with D perhaps matching TRBD2 (7 bases). The germline V and J ends were trimmed by 7 bases and 4 bases, with 20 bases remaining between them. Germline V gene sequence: CDR1 MDHEN, CDR2 SYDVKM. CDR3 length equals 16 residues. CDR3 sequence: CASTLFGGQTYNEQFF. The CDR3 coding sequence is TGTGCCAGCACCCTCTTCGGGGGGCAAACTTACAATGAGCAGTTCTTC.

J is TRBJ1-1 and V is TRBV2; D might be TRBD1 (5 bases). CDR3 length: 14 residues. V was trimmed by 7 bases and J by 5 bases, leaving 17 bases between them. Germline values: CDR1 SNHLY, CDR2 FYNNEI. CDR3 protein: CASNERRTGTEAFF. In DNA form, the CDR3 reads TGTGCCAGCAACGAACGGAGAACAGGAACTGAAGCTTTCTTT.